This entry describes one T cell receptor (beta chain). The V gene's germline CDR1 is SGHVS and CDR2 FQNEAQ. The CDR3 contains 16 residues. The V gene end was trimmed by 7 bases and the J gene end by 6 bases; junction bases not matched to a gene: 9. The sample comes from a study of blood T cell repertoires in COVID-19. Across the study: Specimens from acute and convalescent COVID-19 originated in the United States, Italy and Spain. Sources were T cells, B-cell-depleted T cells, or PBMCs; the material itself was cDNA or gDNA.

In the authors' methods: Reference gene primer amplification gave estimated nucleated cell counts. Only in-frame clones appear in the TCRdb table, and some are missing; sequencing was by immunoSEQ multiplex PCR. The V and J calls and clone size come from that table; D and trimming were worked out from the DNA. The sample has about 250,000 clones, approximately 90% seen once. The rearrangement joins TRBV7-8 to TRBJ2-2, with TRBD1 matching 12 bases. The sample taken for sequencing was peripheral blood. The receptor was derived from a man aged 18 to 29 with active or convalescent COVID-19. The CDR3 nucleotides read TGTGCCAGCATCGCCGGGACAGGGGGCTTCGCCGGGGAGCTGTTTTTT. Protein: CASIAGTGGFAGELFF.